This T cell receptor beta chain was recorded in a study of response to subunit inactivated influenza vaccine. Findings and caveats of the study: Authors suggested that a seasonal influenza vaccination recruits few new T cells each time.

A few counts support this clonotype. Antigen unknown. This CDR3 spans 15 amino acids. Germline CDR1 reads SEHNR; CDR2 reads FQNEAQ (reference sequence). V was cut by 3 bases and J by 7 bases, with 18 bases left in between. From the RT-PCR reads, TCRdb called clonotypes with MiXCR, one entry per CDR3 protein. The sample has approximately 230,000 distinct CDR3 sequences, 12% seen once. This sequence originates from a man aged 50 to 59 who received an inactivated influenza vaccine. The sample here was non-naive T cells sorted from PBMCs, taken 14 to 15 days before vaccination. The chain links TRBV7-9 to TRBJ1-1; the D is unclear. The CDR3 spells CASSFFLDVGIEAFF. The CDR3, as DNA: TGTGCCAGCAGCTTCTTTTTAGACGTGGGTATTGAAGCTTTCTTT. Filled out from reference TRBV7-9 and TRBJ1-1, the complete variable domain reads DTGVSQNPRHKITKRGQNVTFRCDPISEHNRLYWYRQTLGQGPEFLTYFQNEAQLEKSRLLSDRFSAERPKGSFSTLEIQRTEQGDSAMYLCASSFFLDVGIEAFFGQGTRLTVV.